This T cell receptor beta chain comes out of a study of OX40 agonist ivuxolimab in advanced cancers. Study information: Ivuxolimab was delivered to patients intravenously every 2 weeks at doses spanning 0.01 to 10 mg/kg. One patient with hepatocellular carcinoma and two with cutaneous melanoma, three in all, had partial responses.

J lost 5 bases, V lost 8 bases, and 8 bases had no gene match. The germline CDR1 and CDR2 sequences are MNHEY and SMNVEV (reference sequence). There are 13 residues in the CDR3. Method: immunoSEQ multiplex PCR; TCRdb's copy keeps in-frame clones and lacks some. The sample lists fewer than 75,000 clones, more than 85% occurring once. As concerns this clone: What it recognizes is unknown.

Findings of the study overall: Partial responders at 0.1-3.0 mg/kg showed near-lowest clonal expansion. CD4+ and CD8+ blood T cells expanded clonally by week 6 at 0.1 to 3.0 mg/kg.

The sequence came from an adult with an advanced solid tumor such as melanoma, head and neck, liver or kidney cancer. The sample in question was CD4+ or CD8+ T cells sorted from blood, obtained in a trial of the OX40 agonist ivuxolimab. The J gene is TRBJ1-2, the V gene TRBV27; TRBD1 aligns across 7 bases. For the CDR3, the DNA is TGTGCCAGCGCCGTGGACAGGTTATATGGCTACACCTTC. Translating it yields CASAVDRLYGYTF.